Listed below are T cell receptor beta chains from one sample, sequenced in a study of blood T cells in healthy people across ages. TCRdb redid the calling of the 5' RACE reads with MiXCR, one entry per CDR3 protein. The sample carries roughly 550,000 distinct CDR3 sequences, 20% to 30% recorded once. The same data also contributed to another study, on T cells of mothers and their children.

The sequencing sample was made of blood. The receptors originated from a boy between 10 and 17 years old in good health. CDR3s include the opening cysteine and the closing phenylalanine or tryptophan. D genes are given only for firm matches. Size is omitted from some rows. Given values are once, few, many or a class for expanded clones.

d_call,j_call,clone_size,v_call,cdr3_nt,cdr3_aa
.,TRBJ2-5,.,TRBV29-1,TGCAGCGTTGAAGGAGGTGTGGAGACCCAGTACTTC,CSVEGGVETQYF
.,TRBJ2-5,few,TRBV9,TGTGCCAGCAGCCCTCTGGGTAGTTTAGAGACCCAGTACTTC,CASSPLGSLETQYF
TRBD2,TRBJ2-5,few,TRBV6-1,TGTGCCAGCAGTCGCCGACTAGCGCAAGAGACCCAGTACTTC,CASSRRLAQETQYF
TRBD2,TRBJ2-1,.,TRBV20-1,TGCAGTGCTAGAGATCTTAGGGCTAGCGGCTCCTACAATGAGCAGTTCTTC,CSARDLRASGSYNEQFF
TRBD2,TRBJ2-1,.,TRBV10-3,TGTGCCATCAGCCGTCCTAGCGGGAGGGGCAATGAGCAGTTCTTC,CAISRPSGRGNEQFF
.,TRBJ2-1,few,TRBV7-3,TGTGCCAGCAGCGTCCGGGGCAGCTCCTACAATGAGCAGTTCTTC,CASSVRGSSYNEQFF
.,TRBJ1-1,.,TRBV6-5,TGTGCCAGCAGTTACTCGATCGAGGAGCTGAACACTGAAGCTTTCTTT,CASSYSIEELNTEAFF
.,TRBJ2-5,few,TRBV20-1,TGCAGTGTTAGAGATCTTCGGACAGTGTACCAAGAGACCCAGTACTTC,CSVRDLRTVYQETQYF
.,TRBJ2-2,few,TRBV12-3/TRBV12-4,TGTGCCAGCAGTCAACTTCGTACCGGGGAGCTGCTTTTT,CASSQLRTGELLF
.,TRBJ2-7,.,TRBV19,TGTGCCAGTAGTATTTTTCTAACTGGATCCTCCTACGAGCAGTACTTC,CASSIFLTGSSYEQYF
TRBD1,TRBJ2-5,once,TRBV5-1,TGCGCCAACAGCCCCGGGACAGGGTATGAGACCCAGTACTTC,CANSPGTGYETQYF
.,TRBJ2-5,.,TRBV7-3,TGTGCCAGCAGCTTGGACAGAAAAGAGACCCAGTACTTC,CASSLDRKETQYF
TRBD2,TRBJ2-1,few,TRBV9,TGTGCCAGCAGGGGAGGGGATTACAATGAGCAGTTCTTC,CASRGGDYNEQFF
TRBD2,TRBJ2-3,.,TRBV5-1,TGCGCCAGCAGCTTGATGCTAGCGGGGTCTCCAGATACGCAGTATTTT,CASSLMLAGSPDTQYF
TRBD1,TRBJ2-1,few,TRBV5-5,TGTGCCAGCAGGTGGGGACAGAGCTCCTACAATGAGCAGTTCTTC,CASRWGQSSYNEQFF
.,TRBJ2-1,.,TRBV28,TGTGCCAGCAGTTTACCCGGGCTAGGGACTTACAATGAGCAGTTCTTC,CASSLPGLGTYNEQFF
TRBD2,TRBJ2-7,.,TRBV6-2/TRBV6-3,TGTGCCAGCAGTTACGATCCTAGCGGGAGTTTCTATAGCTCCTACGAGCAGTACTTC,CASSYDPSGSFYSSYEQYF
.,TRBJ1-1,few,TRBV21-1,TGTGCCAGCAGCAAATTCCTTGGGCAGGGACCACCGAACACTGAAGCTTTCTTT,CASSKFLGQGPPNTEAFF
.,TRBJ2-7,.,TRBV29-1,TGCAGCGCCCTGTCCTGGGACGGCTACGAGCAGTACTTC,CSALSWDGYEQYF
.,TRBJ1-5,.,TRBV27,TGTGCCAGCAGTTTGGCAGGGGATAGGAGCAATCAGCCCCAGCATTTT,CASSLAGDRSNQPQHF
.,TRBJ2-1,.,TRBV28,TGTGCCAGCAGTCCTTATAGCGCCGCCTACAATGAGCAGTTCTTC,CASSPYSAAYNEQFF
.,TRBJ2-1,.,TRBV20-1,TGCAGTGCTAGAGAGAAACTACTTACAAACAATGAGCAGTTCTTC,CSAREKLLTNNEQFF
TRBD1,TRBJ2-7,few,TRBV24-1,TGTGCCACCAGTGAGGTTGACAGGGAAATTTACGAGCAGTACTTC,CATSEVDREIYEQYF
.,TRBJ2-7,once,TRBV4-1,TGCGCCAGCAGCCAAGAGCTTTGGGGCTACGAGCAGTACTTC,CASSQELWGYEQYF
TRBD2,TRBJ2-1,.,TRBV20-1,TGCAGTGCTTTTTTGACAGCGGGAGATCCCAATGAGCAGTTCTTC,CSAFLTAGDPNEQFF
TRBD1,TRBJ2-3,.,TRBV7-2,TGTGCCAGCAGCTCCGGGACAGGGATGCGGACGCAGTATTTT,CASSSGTGMRTQYF
.,TRBJ2-7,few,TRBV7-9,TGTGCCAACAGACCGACGACCAATACTGGGACCTACGAGCAGTACTTC,CANRPTTNTGTYEQYF
TRBD1,TRBJ1-4,.,TRBV3-1,TGTGCCAGCAGCCACGGACAGGGGTGGGCTGAAAAACTGTTTTTT,CASSHGQGWAEKLFF
.,TRBJ1-2,.,TRBV4-3,TGCGCCAGCAGCCAAGAGTGGGGCCCGGGGTACGGCTATGGCTACACCTTC,CASSQEWGPGYGYGYTF
.,TRBJ2-7,.,TRBV28,TGTGCCAGCAGTTTCAATCATGGGGCCTCCTACGAGCAGTACTTC,CASSFNHGASYEQYF
.,TRBJ2-1,few,TRBV7-2,TGTGCCAGCAGCCCCCCCCAGGGAAGCTCCTACAATGAGCAGTTCTTC,CASSPPQGSSYNEQFF
.,TRBJ1-5,.,TRBV12-3/TRBV12-4,TGTGCCAGCAGTCCTCAGCAGGGCGGTCAGCCCCAGCATTTT,CASSPQQGGQPQHF
.,TRBJ2-5,.,TRBV7-3,TGTGCCAGCCTCGGGACCCAGTACTTC,CASLGTQYF
TRBD1,TRBJ2-1,few,TRBV2,TGTGCCAGCAGGGACAGGGGATCCTACAATGAGCAGTTCTTC,CASRDRGSYNEQFF
TRBD1,TRBJ2-7,.,TRBV7-9,TGTGCCAGCAGCTTAGAGCTGGCAGGGGGTATCGAGCAGTACTTC,CASSLELAGGIEQYF
.,TRBJ2-5,.,TRBV7-3,TGTGCCAGCAGCTTAATGGCTAGCGCGAACGGACAAGAGACCCAGTACTTC,CASSLMASANGQETQYF
TRBD1,TRBJ1-2,.,TRBV12-3/TRBV12-4,TGTGCCAGCAGTTCTGCGGGGGAGGGGGCGCATGGCTACACCTTC,CASSSAGEGAHGYTF
.,TRBJ1-2,few,TRBV25-1,TGTGCCAGCAGTGAATATTCAGAAAGCTATGGCTACACCTTC,CASSEYSESYGYTF
.,TRBJ1-2,.,TRBV28,TGTCGAGGCTATGGCTACACCTTC,CRGYGYTF
.,TRBJ1-4,.,TRBV4-1,TGCGCCAGCAGCCACCTAATGGGGACCCCGGGAAATGAAAAACTGTTTTTT,CASSHLMGTPGNEKLFF